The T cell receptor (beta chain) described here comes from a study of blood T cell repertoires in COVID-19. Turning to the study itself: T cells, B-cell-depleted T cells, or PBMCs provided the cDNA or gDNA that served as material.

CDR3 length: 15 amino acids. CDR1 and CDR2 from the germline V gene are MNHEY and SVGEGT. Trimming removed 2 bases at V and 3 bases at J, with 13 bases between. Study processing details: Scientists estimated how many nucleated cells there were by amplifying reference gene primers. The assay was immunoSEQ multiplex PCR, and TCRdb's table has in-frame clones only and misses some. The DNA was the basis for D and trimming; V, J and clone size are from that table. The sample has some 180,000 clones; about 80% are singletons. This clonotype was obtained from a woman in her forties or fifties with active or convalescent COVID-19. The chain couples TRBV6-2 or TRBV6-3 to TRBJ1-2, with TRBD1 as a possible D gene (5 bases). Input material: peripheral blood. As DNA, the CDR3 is TGTGCCAGCAGTTACCGGACGGGAGGGGACTATGGCTACACCTTC. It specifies CASSYRTGGDYGYTF.